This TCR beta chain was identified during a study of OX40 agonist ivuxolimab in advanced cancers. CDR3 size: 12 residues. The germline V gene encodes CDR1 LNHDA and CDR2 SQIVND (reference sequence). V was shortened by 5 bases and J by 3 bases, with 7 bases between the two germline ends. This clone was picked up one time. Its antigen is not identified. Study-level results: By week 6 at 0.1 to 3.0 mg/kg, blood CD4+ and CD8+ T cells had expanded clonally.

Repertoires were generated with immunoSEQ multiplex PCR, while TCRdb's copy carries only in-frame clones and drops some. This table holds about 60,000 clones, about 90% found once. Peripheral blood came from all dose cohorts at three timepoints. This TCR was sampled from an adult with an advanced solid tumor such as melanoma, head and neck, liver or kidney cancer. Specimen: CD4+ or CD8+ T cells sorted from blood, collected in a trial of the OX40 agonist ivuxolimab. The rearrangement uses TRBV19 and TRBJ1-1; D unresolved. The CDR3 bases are TGTGCCAGTAGTGTAAGTTACACTGAAGCTTTCTTT. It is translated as CASSVSYTEAFF.